A single sample gave rise to the 12 T cell receptor beta chains below, sequenced in a study of T cells in Graves' hyperthyroidism and ophthalmopathy. There were TCR beta CDR3 regions amplified from RNA transcripts. A set of HTBI primers served as the primers for a first-round RT-PCR of the TCR CDR3. TCRdb reprocessed the multiplex PCR reads with MiXCR, giving one entry per CDR3 protein. Altogether about 210,000 distinct CDR3 sequences are present, about a sixth being singletons, with the ten largest covering 50%. The material sequenced was blood. These receptors were collected from a man aged 45-60 years with Graves' hyperthyroidism.

Many counts were recorded for this clonotype. The genes are TRBV2 and TRBJ1-5; TRBD1 agrees at 8 bases. V shed 5 bases and J 4 bases; nucleotides not matched to a gene: 7. The CDR3 totals 15 residues. CDR1 and CDR2 (germline): SNHLY, FYNNEI. CDR3 bases: TGTGCCAGCAGTCTTCTGACAGGGGCAAATCAGCCCCAGCATTTT. Encoded protein: CASSLLTGANQPQHF.

At least ten counts were recorded for this clonotype. The CDR3 region is CASTMAPGEKLFF. CDR3 nucleotides: TGTGCCAGCACGATGGCCCCCGGGGAAAAACTGTTTTTT. The chain is built from TRBV28 and TRBJ1-4; no firm D call. The CDR3 length is 13 residues. Germline V CDR1 and CDR2: MDHEN, SYDVKM. V lost 7 bases, J lost 8 bases, and 14 bases lay in between. Filled out from reference TRBV28 and TRBJ1-4, the complete variable domain reads DVKVTQSSRYLVKRTGEKVFLECVQDMDHENMFWYRQDPGLGLRLIYFSYDVKMKEKGDIPEGYSVSREKKERFSLILESASTNQTSMYLCASTMAPGEKLFFGSGTQLSVL.

At least ten counts were recorded for this clonotype. The chain links TRBV6-2 or TRBV6-3 to TRBJ2-1, with TRBD2 identical over 10 bases. Per the germline V gene, CDR1 is MNHEY and CDR2 is SVGEGT. The CDR3 sequence is 18 residues long. With 0 bases clipped from V and 3 bases from J, the junction kept 8 bases outside the gene matches. The CDR3 is CASSYSPGLAKGYNEQFF. CDR3 in DNA: TGTGCCAGCAGTTACTCCCCGGGACTAGCGAAGGGCTACAATGAGCAGTTCTTC.

At least ten counts were recorded for this clonotype. The chain carries TRBV13 and TRBJ2-2, with no clear D. Germline CDR1 is PRHDT and CDR2 is FYEKMQ (reference sequence). Trimming pared 2 bases from V and 4 bases from J, leaving 14 bases between. The CDR3 has 16 residues. The CDR3 here is CASSLYGHLLTGELFF. In nucleotides, the CDR3 is TGTGCCAGCAGCTTATACGGGCACCTTCTCACCGGGGAGCTGTTTTTT.

Ten or more counts support this clonotype. J is TRBJ2-1 and V is TRBV5-1, with 11 bases matching TRBD2. The CDR3 totals 13 residues. V lost 3 bases and J lost 12; bases outside the gene matches: 5. Germline loops: CDR1 SGHRS, CDR2 YFSETQ. The CDR3 nucleotides read TGCGCCAGCAGCTCCTTAGCGGGAGGGGTGCAGTTCTTC. This gives the protein CASSSLAGGVQFF.

V is TRBV12-3 or TRBV12-4 and J is TRBJ1-2, with 10 bases fitting TRBD1. The CDR3 runs 15 residues. The V segment lost 3 bases and the J segment 6 bases; nucleotides outside the gene matches: 7. The CDR3 nucleotides read TGTGCCAGCAGTTTGGACAGGGGGTATGTGGATGGCTACACCTTC. The encoded protein is CASSLDRGYVDGYTF.

The chain links TRBV19 to TRBJ2-1; D remains unclear. The germline CDR1 and CDR2 sequences are LNHDA and SQIVND (reference sequence). Trimming took off 4 bases at V and 2 bases at J, with 15 bases between the two ends. The CDR3 is made up of 16 amino acids. The CDR3 sequence: CASSTMSLGPYNEQFF. CDR3 in DNA: TGTGCCAGTAGTACTATGAGCCTAGGCCCCTACAATGAGCAGTTCTTC.

This clonotype came up many times. The chain joins TRBV3-1 to TRBJ2-1; TRBD2 matches 8 bases. This CDR3 spans 14 amino acids. The junction had 5 bases not matched to a gene; V was cut back by 1 base and J by 9 bases. CDR1 is LGHDT and CDR2 is YNNKEL in the germline V gene (reference sequence). The CDR3 nucleotides are TGTGCCAGCAGCCAAGTCGGGAGGGACGGTGAGCAGTTCTTC. Translating it yields CASSQVGRDGEQFF.

This clonotype was seen ten or more times. The chain couples TRBV5-1 to TRBJ2-7; D is undetermined. Trimming removed 0 bases at V and 3 bases at J, with 7 bases between. There are 13 residues in the CDR3. Germline CDR1 SGHRS, CDR2 YFSETQ. The DNA for the CDR3 is TGCGCCAGCAGCTTGGGGCAGGACTACGAGCAGTACTTC. It translates to CASSLGQDYEQYF. Using reference TRBV5-1 and TRBJ2-7 for the parts outside the CDR3, the full variable domain is KAGVTQTPRYLIKTRGQQVTLSCSPISGHRSVSWYQQTPGQGLQFLFEYFSETQRNKGNFPGRFSGRQFSNSRSEMNVSTLELGDSALYLCASSLGQDYEQYFGPGTRLTVT.

At least ten counts were recorded for this clonotype. The chain carries TRBV7-3 and TRBJ2-2, with TRBD2 identical over 7 bases. V was pared by 2 bases and J by 0 bases, with 0 bases of the junction left unmatched. Germline lookup yields CDR1 SGHTA and CDR2 FQGTGA. The CDR3 contains 15 residues. For the CDR3, the DNA is TGTGCCAGCAGCTTAGGGACTACGAACACCGGGGAGCTGTTTTTT. As protein: CASSLGTTNTGELFF.

This clonotype has ten or more counts. This chain uses TRBV6-6 with TRBJ2-7; 7 nucleotides line up with TRBD1. CDR3 size: 16 residues. The germline V gene has CDR1 MNHNY and CDR2 SVGAGI (reference sequence). With V trimmed by 0 bases and J by 3 bases, 8 bases remained unmatched. The DNA of the CDR3 is TGTGCCAGCAGTTACTCACGGGACAGATCTATCTACGAGCAGTACTTC. As protein: CASSYSRDRSIYEQYF.

The J gene is TRBJ2-3, the V gene TRBV24-1; a weak D match, TRBD1 (5 bases). Germline V gene data show CDR1 as KGHDR and CDR2 as SFDVKD. The CDR3 contains 13 residues. V was pared by 1 base and J by 5 bases, with 6 bases between. CDR3: CATSDFTGDTQYF. DNA of the CDR3: TGTGCCACCAGTGATTTCACAGGAGATACGCAGTATTTT.